The rows below give T cell receptor beta chains drawn from one sample of a study of blood T cell repertoires in COVID-19. This table comes from immunoSEQ multiplex PCR, and its TCRdb copy is limited to in-frame clones, with some not included. The sample has over 200,000 clones; about 90% are singletons. Sequencing input: PBMCs or T cells enriched from blood (not recorded which). These receptors were collected from a woman aged 30 to 39 who had been exposed to COVID-19. CDR3s include the opening cysteine and the closing phenylalanine or tryptophan. D genes are given only for firm matches.

TRBJ1-1 NA TRBV15 CATSRDPRGSEAFF
TRBJ2-7 TRBD2 TRBV6-5 CASNTGGSTYEQYF
TRBJ2-1 TRBD1 TRBV13 CASRPLFRDRGNNNEQFF
TRBJ1-2 TRBD1 TRBV2 CANTGTGSYGYTF
TRBJ2-5 TRBD1 TRBV6-5 CASIYTGTGETQYF
TRBJ2-7 TRBD1 TRBV29-1 CSVEDLTRTGRGEQYF
TRBJ1-1 TRBD1 TRBV11-1 CASSLGYRGTEAFF
TRBJ1-1 NA TRBV2 CASIGGGLNTEAFF
TRBJ2-1 TRBD2 TRBV7-9 CASSSLAGGPGDEQFF
TRBJ2-3 TRBD2 TRBV9 CASSAQGLAGGVDTQYF
TRBJ1-2 NA TRBV28 CASSSSLNYGYTF
TRBJ1-1 NA TRBV7-2 CASSLGGTYTEAFF
TRBJ1-5 NA TRBV19 CASSTGRGNQPQHF
TRBJ1-1 NA TRBV28 CASSLLQGFTEAFF
TRBJ2-7 NA TRBV6-6 CASSRLGDYEQYF
TRBJ1-1 NA TRBV6-5 CASTFRGNTEAFF
TRBJ2-1 TRBD2 TRBV19 CASSKQAGVGYNEQFF
TRBJ2-4 TRBD2 TRBV7-3 CASSLRGGAVDKNIQYF
TRBJ2-1 NA TRBV12-3/TRBV12-4 CASSFLQYNEQFF
TRBJ2-7 TRBD2 TRBV25-1 CASSESGIAGGRYHEQYF
TRBJ1-6 NA TRBV6-5 CAGGLGINSPLHF
TRBJ2-7 TRBD2 TRBV30 CACVSNTAGLAVSHEQYF
TRBJ2-4 TRBD2 TRBV30 CAWAGGAKNIQYF
TRBJ1-6 TRBD1 TRBV19 CASSIIGPTGVNSPLHF
TRBJ2-3 TRBD2 TRBV11-2 CASSLFSGGTDTQYF
TRBJ2-5 TRBD2 TRBV4-1 CASSQGRREKHQETQYF
TRBJ2-3 TRBD2 TRBV6-4 CARVIAGTSTDTQYF
TRBJ2-7 NA TRBV6-6 CASSGTRYEQYF
TRBJ1-1 NA TRBV6-1 CASSEWRREAFF
TRBJ2-3 NA TRBV19 CASSLQTESTDTQYF
TRBJ2-3 NA TRBV2 CASSWTGTDTQYF
TRBJ2-1 TRBD2 TRBV11-3 CASSLRTSSYNEQFF
TRBJ2-7 NA TRBV28 CASSLSRGWEQYF
TRBJ2-1 TRBD2 TRBV4-1 CASSQFSGSGYNEQFF
TRBJ1-5 NA TRBV6-5 CASSFSLNQPQHF
TRBJ1-3 NA TRBV6-5 CASSPELLTGNTIYF
TRBJ2-2 TRBD2 TRBV5-4 CASSPGGRAGAPGELFF
TRBJ1-2 NA TRBV19 CASRSGTPTYYGYTF
TRBJ1-2 TRBD1 TRBV29-1 CSVSPGQGPTNYGYTF
TRBJ1-1 TRBD1 TRBV6-5 CASSPARGTTEAFF
TRBJ2-7 NA TRBV4-1 CASSQGQAGNYEQYF
TRBJ2-3 TRBD2 TRBV4-2 CASSQPSGSADTQYF
TRBJ2-3 NA TRBV9 CASSPDTGWATQYF
TRBJ1-2 TRBD1 TRBV5-6 CASSSGGYGYTF
TRBJ2-1 TRBD1 TRBV7-6 CASSPARGKQNEQFF
TRBJ1-2 TRBD1 TRBV7-9 CASSLSTGGYGYTF
TRBJ2-7 NA TRBV27 CASSPGVEQYF
TRBJ1-2 NA TRBV30 CAWSKRGREGGYTF
TRBJ2-1 TRBD2 TRBV5-1 CASSLGLAGVGTVNEQFF